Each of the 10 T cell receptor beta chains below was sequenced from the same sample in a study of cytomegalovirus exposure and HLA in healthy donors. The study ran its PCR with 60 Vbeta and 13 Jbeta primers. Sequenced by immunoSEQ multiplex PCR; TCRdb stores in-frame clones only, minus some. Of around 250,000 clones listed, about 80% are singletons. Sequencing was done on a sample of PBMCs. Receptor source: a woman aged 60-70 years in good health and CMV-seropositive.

The CDR3 sequence: CASGTGEGNTIYF. The CDR3 region has the DNA TGTGCCAGCGGTACAGGGGAAGGAAACACCATATATTTT. The chain links TRBV9 to TRBJ1-3; 7 bases map to TRBD1. Per the germline V gene, CDR1 is SGDLS and CDR2 is YYNGEE. The CDR3 consists of 13 residues. J gave up 4 bases and V 7 bases, and 5 bases lay outside the gene matches.

CDR3 region: CATSGRGSGTFSNTGELFF. The CDR3 DNA sequence: TGTGCCACCAGCGGCCGAGGGAGCGGGACCTTTTCGAACACCGGGGAGCTGTTTTTT. V usage is TRBV15 and J usage is TRBJ2-2, with 7 bases aligning to TRBD2. With V trimmed by 5 bases and J by 0 bases, 15 bases remained unmatched. CDR3 size: 19 residues. Germline values: CDR1 LNHNV, CDR2 YYDKDF (reference sequence).

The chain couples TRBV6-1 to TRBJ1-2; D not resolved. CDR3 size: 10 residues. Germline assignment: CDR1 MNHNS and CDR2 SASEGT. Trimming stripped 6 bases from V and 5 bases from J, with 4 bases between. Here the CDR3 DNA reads TGTGCCAGCAGGGAGTATGGCTACACCTTC. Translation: CASREYGYTF.

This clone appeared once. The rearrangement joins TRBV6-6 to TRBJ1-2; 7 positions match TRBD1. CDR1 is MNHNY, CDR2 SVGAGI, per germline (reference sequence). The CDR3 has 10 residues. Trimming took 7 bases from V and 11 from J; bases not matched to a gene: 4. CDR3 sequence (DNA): TGTGCCAGCAAGGGGGCGGGATACACCTTC. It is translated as CASKGAGYTF.

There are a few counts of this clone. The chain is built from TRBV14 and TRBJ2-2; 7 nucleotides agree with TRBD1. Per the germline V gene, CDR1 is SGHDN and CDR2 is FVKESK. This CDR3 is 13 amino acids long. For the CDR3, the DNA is TGTGCTTCCTCGGGACAGCGCACCGGGGAGCTGTTTTTT. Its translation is CASSGQRTGELFF. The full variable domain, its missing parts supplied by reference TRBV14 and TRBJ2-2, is EAGVTQFPSHSVIEKGQTVTLRCDPISGHDNLYWYRRVMGKEIKFLLHFVKESKQDESGMPNNRFLAERTGGTYSTLKVQPAELEDSGVYFCASSGQRTGELFFGEGSRLTVL.

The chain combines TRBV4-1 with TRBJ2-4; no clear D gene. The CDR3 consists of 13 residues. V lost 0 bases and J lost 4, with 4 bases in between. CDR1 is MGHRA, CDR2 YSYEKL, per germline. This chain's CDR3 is CASSQEQKNIQYF. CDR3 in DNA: TGCGCCAGCAGCCAAGAACAGAAAAACATTCAGTACTTC.

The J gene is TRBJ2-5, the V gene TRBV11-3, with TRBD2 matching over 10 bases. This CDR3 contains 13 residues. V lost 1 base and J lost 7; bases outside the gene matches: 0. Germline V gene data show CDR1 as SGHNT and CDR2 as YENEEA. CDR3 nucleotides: TGTGCCAGCAGCTTAGGACTAGCGGGGACCCAGTACTTC. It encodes CASSLGLAGTQYF.

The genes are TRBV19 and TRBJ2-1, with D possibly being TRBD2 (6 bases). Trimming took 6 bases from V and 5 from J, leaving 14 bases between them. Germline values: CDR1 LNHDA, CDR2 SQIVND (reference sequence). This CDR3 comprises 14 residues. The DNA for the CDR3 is TGTGCCAGTAGGAGCGGGCGAGACGACAATGAGCAGTTCTTC. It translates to CASRSGRDDNEQFF.

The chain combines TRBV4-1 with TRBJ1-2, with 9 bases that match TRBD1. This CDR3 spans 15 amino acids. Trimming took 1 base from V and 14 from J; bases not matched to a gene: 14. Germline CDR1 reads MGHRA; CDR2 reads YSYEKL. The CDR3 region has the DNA TGCGCCAGCAGCCAAGTCGGGGGACAGGGTGGGTATAAGACCTTC. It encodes CASSQVGGQGGYKTF.

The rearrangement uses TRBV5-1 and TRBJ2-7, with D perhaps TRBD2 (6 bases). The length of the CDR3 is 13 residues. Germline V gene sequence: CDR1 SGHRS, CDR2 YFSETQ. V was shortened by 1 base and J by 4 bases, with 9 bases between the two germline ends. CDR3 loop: CASSLWGTYEQYF. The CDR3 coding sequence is TGCGCCAGCAGCTTGTGGGGGACTTACGAGCAGTACTTC.